This T cell receptor beta chain comes out of a study of human T cells and chemical hapten exposure. TCRdb recomputed calls from the RACE reads with MiXCR, one row per CDR3 protein. The data show 380,000 or so distinct CDR3 sequences, nearly 5% seen once. The V end lost 1 base, the J end lost 0 bases, and 4 bases lay between the germline ends. The CDR3 spans 14 residues. Germline V gives CDR1 SGDLS, CDR2 YYNGEE. The time point denotes: patch test 1, 2 weeks after DPC sensitization. Indicated treatment: therapeutic diphenylcyclopropenone sensitization with weekly scalp DPC. This clonotype was seen a few times.

The rearrangement joins TRBV9 to TRBJ2-2, with D unresolved. Sequences were derived from whole blood, sampled in connection with sensitization to the hapten diphenylcyclopropenone (DPC). This TCR came from a woman aged 45 to 65 with alopecia areata. Some clones in this sample may be carry-over from other donors' samples. CDR3 DNA: TGTGCCAGCAGCGTAACACCGAACACCGGGGAGCTGTTTTTT. Its protein product is CASSVTPNTGELFF. Using reference TRBV9 and TRBJ2-2 for the parts outside the CDR3, the full variable domain is DSGVTQTPKHLITATGQRVTLRCSPRSGDLSVYWYQQSLDQGLQFLIQYYNGEERAKGNILERFSAQQFPDLHSELNLSSLELGDSALYFCASSVTPNTGELFFGEGSRLTVL.